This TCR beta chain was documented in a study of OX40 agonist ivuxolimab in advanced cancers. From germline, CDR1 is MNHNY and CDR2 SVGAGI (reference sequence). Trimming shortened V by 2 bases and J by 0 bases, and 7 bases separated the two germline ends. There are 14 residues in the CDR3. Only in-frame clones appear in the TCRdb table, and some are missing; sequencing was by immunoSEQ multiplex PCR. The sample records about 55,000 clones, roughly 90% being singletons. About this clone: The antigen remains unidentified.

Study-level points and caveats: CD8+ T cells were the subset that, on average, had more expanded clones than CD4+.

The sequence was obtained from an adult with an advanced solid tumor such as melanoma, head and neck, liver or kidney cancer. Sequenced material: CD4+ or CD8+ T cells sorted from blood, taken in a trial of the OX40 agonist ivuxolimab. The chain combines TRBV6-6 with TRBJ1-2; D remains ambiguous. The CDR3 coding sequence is TGTGCCAGCAGTTACAACAGTCCTAACTATGGCTACACCTTC. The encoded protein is CASSYNSPNYGYTF.